The T cell receptor beta chain under discussion was sequenced for a study of blood T cell repertoires in COVID-19. Study summary: The United States, Italy and Spain provided the acute and convalescent COVID-19 samples. The analysed material was cDNA or gDNA that came from T cells, B-cell-depleted T cells, or PBMCs.

In the source study's methods: Amplifying reference gene primers gave estimates of nucleated cell counts. The data were produced by immunoSEQ multiplex PCR, yet TCRdb's version contains in-frame clones alone and is incomplete. V, J and clone size derive from that table, while D and trimming were established from the DNA sequence. The data show around 130,000 clones, approximately 84% seen once. With 3 bases clipped from V and 5 bases from J, the junction kept 8 bases outside the gene matches. Germline CDR1 is SGDLS and CDR2 is YYNGEE. The CDR3 covers 16 residues. This clonotype was sampled from a human donor in a cohort sampled during active COVID-19. The chain is built from TRBV9 and TRBJ2-5; 12 nucleotides align to TRBD2. Material for sequencing was peripheral blood. CDR3 sequence (DNA): TGTGCCAGCAGCGCGACTAGCGGGGGAAACGGGGAGACCCAGTACTTC. It yields the protein CASSATSGGNGETQYF.